These 5 T cell receptor beta chains were all obtained from the same sample, sequenced in a study of PD-1 blockade in classical Hodgkin lymphoma. TCRdb's table, derived via immunoSEQ multiplex PCR, lists solely in-frame clones and lacks some. The data hold tens of thousands of clones, with approximately 93% observed a single time. Time point: newly diagnosed, previously untreated cHL patient sample. The sample consisted of peripheral blood mononuclear cells (PBMCs). The origin of the receptors is a human donor with classical Hodgkin lymphoma.

The rearrangement uses TRBV6-4 and TRBJ1-5; D remains ambiguous. The CDR3 extends over 15 amino acids. Germline-derived CDR1 and CDR2 are MRHNA and SNTAGT. Trimming removed 3 bases from V and 3 bases from J, with 12 bases in between. The CDR3 loop is CASSEREGANQPQHF. The CDR3, as DNA: TGTGCCAGCAGTGAACGTGAGGGAGCCAATCAGCCCCAGCATTTT.

The chain employs TRBV7-9 and TRBJ2-3; 9 nucleotides line up with TRBD1. CDR3 length equals 14 residues. V shed 5 bases, J shed 6 bases, and the junction held 6 bases outside the gene matches. Per the germline V gene, CDR1 is SEHNR and CDR2 is FQNEAQ (reference sequence). The CDR3 reads CASSVPQGADTQYF. The CDR3 bases are TGTGCCAGCAGCGTTCCACAGGGGGCGGATACGCAGTATTTT. Using reference TRBV7-9 and TRBJ2-3 for the parts outside the CDR3, the full variable domain is DTGVSQNPRHKITKRGQNVTFRCDPISEHNRLYWYRQTLGQGPEFLTYFQNEAQLEKSRLLSDRFSAERPKGSFSTLEIQRTEQGDSAMYLCASSVPQGADTQYFGPGTRLTVL.

The V call is TRBV7-9, the J call TRBJ2-7; 7 bases line up with TRBD2. From germline, CDR1 is SEHNR and CDR2 FQNEAQ (reference sequence). V lost 4 bases, J lost 3 bases, and 9 bases stayed unmatched. The CDR3 has 15 residues. CDR3 nucleotide sequence: TGTGCCAGCAGCTGGGAGGGACCTCGGGGCTACGAGCAGTACTTC. This codes for CASSWEGPRGYEQYF. Using reference TRBV7-9 and TRBJ2-7 for the parts outside the CDR3, the full variable domain is DTGVSQNPRHKITKRGQNVTFRCDPISEHNRLYWYRQTLGQGPEFLTYFQNEAQLEKSRLLSDRFSAERPKGSFSTLEIQRTEQGDSAMYLCASSWEGPRGYEQYFGPGTRLTVT.

J is TRBJ1-1 and V is TRBV29-1; D not resolved. The germline gives CDR1 SQVTM, CDR2 ANQGSEA. Trimming cost V 4 bases and J 0 bases, with 6 bases left between them. The CDR3 has 12 residues. The CDR3 sequence: CSVGRMNTEAFF. In DNA, the CDR3 is TGCAGCGTTGGGAGGATGAACACTGAAGCTTTCTTT. Together with reference TRBV29-1 and TRBJ1-1, the CDR3 gives the full variable domain: SAVISQKPSRDICQRGTSLTIQCQVDSQVTMMFWYRQQPGQSLTLIATANQGSEATYESGFVIDKFPISRPNLTFSTLTVSNMSPEDSSIYLCSVGRMNTEAFFGQGTRLTVV.

V gene TRBV7-2 combines with J gene TRBJ1-2; the match to TRBD1 covers 8 bases. The CDR3 extends over 15 amino acids. Germline V gene sequence: CDR1 SGHTA, CDR2 FQGNSA. V lost 5 bases, J lost 7 bases, and 12 bases stayed unmatched. CDR3 amino acids: CASSRTTGAGGGYTF. CDR3 DNA: TGTGCCAGCAGCCGTACGACAGGGGCGGGAGGTGGCTACACCTTC.